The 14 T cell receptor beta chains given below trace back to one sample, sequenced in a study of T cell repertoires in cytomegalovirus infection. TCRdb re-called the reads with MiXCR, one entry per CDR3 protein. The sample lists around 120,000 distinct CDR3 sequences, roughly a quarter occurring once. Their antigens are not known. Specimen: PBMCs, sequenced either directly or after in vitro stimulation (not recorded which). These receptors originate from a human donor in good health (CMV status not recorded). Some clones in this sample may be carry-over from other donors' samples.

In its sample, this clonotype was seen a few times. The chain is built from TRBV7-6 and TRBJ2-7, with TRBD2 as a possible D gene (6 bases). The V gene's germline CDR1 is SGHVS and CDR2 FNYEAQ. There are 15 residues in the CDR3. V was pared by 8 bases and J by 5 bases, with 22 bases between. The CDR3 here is CASSAEAGSRNEQYV. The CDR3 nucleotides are TGTGCCAGCTCAGCTGAGGCGGGGAGTAGAAACGAGCAGTACGTC.

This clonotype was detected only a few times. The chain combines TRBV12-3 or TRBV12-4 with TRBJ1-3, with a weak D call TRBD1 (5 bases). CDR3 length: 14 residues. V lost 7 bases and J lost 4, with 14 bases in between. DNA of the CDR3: TGTGCCAGCACTGCTACAGGTCAAGGAAACACCATATATTTT. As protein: CASTATGQGNTIYF.

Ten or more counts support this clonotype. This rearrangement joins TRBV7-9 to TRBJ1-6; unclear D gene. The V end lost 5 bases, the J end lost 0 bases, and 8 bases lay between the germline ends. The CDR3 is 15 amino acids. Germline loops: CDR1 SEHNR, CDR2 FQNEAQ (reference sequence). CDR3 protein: CASSLGSSYNSPLHF. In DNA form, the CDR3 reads TGTGCCAGCAGCCTGGGTAGCTCCTATAATTCACCCCTCCACTTT.

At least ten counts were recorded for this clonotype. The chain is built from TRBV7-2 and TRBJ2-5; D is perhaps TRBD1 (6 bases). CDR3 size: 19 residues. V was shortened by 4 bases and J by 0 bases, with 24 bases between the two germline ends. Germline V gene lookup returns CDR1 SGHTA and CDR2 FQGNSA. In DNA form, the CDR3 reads TGTGCCAGCAGCTCCGACCGGACAGTAGCCGGCACCTACCAAGAGACCCAGTACTTC. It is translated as CASSSDRTVAGTYQETQYF. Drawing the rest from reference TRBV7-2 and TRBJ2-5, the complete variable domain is GAGVSQSPSNKVTEKGKDVELRCDPISGHTALYWYRQSLGQGLEFLIYFQGNSAPDKSGLPSDRFSAERTGGSVSTLTIQRTQQEDSAVYLCASSSDRTVAGTYQETQYFGPGTRLLVL.

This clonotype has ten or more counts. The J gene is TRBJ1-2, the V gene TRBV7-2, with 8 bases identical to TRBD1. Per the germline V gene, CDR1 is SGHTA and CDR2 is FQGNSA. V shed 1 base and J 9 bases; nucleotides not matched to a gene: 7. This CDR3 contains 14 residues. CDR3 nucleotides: TGTGCCAGCAGCTTAGACCGACAGGGGAGTAGCTACACCTTC. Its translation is CASSLDRQGSSYTF.

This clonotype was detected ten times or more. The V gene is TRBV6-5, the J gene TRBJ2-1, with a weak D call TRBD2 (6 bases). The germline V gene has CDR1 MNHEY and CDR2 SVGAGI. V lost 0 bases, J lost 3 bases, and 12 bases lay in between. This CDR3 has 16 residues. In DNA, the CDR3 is TGTGCCAGCAGTTACTCCTCCGGGAGAAGCTACAATGAGCAGTTCTTC. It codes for CASSYSSGRSYNEQFF.

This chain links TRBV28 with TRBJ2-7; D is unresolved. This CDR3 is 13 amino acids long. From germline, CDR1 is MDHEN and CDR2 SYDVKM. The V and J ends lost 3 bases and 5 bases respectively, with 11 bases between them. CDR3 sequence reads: CASSFPGLHEQYF. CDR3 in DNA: TGTGCCAGCAGTTTTCCAGGTCTCCACGAGCAGTACTTC.

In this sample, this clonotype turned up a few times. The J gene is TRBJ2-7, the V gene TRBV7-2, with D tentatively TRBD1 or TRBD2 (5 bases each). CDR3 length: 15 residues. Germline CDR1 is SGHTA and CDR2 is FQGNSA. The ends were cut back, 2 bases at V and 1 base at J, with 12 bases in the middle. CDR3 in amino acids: CASSLLGVPSYEQYF. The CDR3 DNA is TGTGCCAGCAGCTTATTGGGGGTTCCTTCCTACGAGCAGTACTTC.

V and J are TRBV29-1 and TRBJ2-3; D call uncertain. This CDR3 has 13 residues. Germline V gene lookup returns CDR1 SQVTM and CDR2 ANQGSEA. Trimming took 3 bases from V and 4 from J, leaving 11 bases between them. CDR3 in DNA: TGCAGCGTTGATGGTGGACGCTCAGATACGCAGTATTTT. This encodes CSVDGGRSDTQYF.

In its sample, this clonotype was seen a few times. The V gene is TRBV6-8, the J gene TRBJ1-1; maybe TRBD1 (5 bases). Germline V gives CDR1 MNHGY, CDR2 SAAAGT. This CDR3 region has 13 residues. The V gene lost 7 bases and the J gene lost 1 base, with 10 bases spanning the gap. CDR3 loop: CASNWRGNTEAFF. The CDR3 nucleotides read TGTGCCAGCAACTGGAGGGGGAACACTGAAGCTTTCTTT.

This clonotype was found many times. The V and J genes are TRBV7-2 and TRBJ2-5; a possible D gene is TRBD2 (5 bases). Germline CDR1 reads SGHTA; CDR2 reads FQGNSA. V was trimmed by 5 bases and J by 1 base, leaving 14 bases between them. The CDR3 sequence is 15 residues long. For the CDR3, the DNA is TGTGCCAGCAGCCCGAACGGACTGATCCAAGAGACCCAGTACTTC. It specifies CASSPNGLIQETQYF.

The CDR3 DNA reads TGTGCCAGCAGCCCTAAAGGCGGTAATGAAAAACTGTTTTTT. Protein product: CASSPKGGNEKLFF. The chain recombines TRBV7-9 with TRBJ1-4; D not resolved. V lost 5 bases, J lost 4 bases, and 11 bases lay in between. CDR1 and CDR2 (germline): SEHNR, FQNEAQ (reference sequence). This CDR3 comprises 14 residues. Looking up the rest from reference TRBV7-9 and TRBJ1-4 gives the full variable domain: DTGVSQNPRHKITKRGQNVTFRCDPISEHNRLYWYRQTLGQGPEFLTYFQNEAQLEKSRLLSDRFSAERPKGSFSTLEIQRTEQGDSAMYLCASSPKGGNEKLFFGSGTQLSVL.

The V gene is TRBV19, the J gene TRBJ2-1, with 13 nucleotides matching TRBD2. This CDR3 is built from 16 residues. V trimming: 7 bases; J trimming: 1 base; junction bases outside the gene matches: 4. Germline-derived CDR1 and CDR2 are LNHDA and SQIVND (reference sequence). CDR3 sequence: CASTTSGRGSYNEQFF. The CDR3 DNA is TGTGCCAGTACAACTAGCGGGAGGGGATCCTACAATGAGCAGTTCTTC.

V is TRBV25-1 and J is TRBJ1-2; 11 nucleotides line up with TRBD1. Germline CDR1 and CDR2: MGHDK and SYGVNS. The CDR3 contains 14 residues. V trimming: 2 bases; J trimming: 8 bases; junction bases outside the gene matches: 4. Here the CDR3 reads CASSEGQGAGGYTF. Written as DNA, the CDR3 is TGTGCCAGCAGTGAAGGACAGGGGGCGGGAGGCTACACCTTC.